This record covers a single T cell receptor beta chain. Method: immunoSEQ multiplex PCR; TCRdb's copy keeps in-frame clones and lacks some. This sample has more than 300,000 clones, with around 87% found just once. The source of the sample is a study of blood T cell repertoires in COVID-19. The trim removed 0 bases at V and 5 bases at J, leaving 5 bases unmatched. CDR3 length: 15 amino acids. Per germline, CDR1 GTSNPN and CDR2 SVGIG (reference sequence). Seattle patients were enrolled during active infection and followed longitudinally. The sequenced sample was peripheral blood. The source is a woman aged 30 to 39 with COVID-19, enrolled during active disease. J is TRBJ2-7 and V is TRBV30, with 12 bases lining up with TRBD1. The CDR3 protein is CAWSVGGTGGDEQYF. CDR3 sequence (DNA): TGTGCCTGGAGTGTAGGGGGGACAGGGGGCGACGAGCAGTACTTC.